The clone carrying this T cell receptor (beta chain) was found many times. The target antigen is unknown. The data derive from a study of spatial heterogeneity in lung cancer. Turning to the study itself: Mean representation of each unique TCR and UMI combination in the raw reads exceeded nine occurrences. Study-wide results and limits: Higher tumor mutation counts went along with higher counts of expanded intratumoral alpha and beta TCRs.

Specified time point: sample taken at primary tumor resection. The donor population consisted of 72 patients with untreated, early-stage non-small cell lung cancer. Using its own MiXCR run on the 5' RACE reads, TCRdb lists one record per CDR3 protein. The sample records some 97,000 distinct CDR3 sequences, around 4.8% being singletons. CDR3 length equals 15 residues. Per the germline V gene, CDR1 is SGHNT and CDR2 is YENEEA. Trimming removed 0 bases at V and 2 bases at J, with 11 bases between. The receptor's source is a male donor with early-stage non-small cell lung cancer. The rearrangement uses TRBV11-3 and TRBJ2-7, with D possibly TRBD1 on 6 matching bases. The sequencing used lung tumor tissue, collected at surgery. The CDR3 protein is CASSLDPGVAYEQYF. As DNA, the CDR3 is TGTGCCAGCAGCTTAGATCCAGGGGTGGCCTACGAGCAGTACTTC.